Detailed here is one TCR beta chain. This CDR3 is 12 amino acids long. The V gene end was trimmed by 4 bases and the J gene end by 8 bases; junction bases not matched to a gene: 5. Looked up from germline, CDR1 is SGHRS and CDR2 is YFSETQ. The data derive from a study of cytomegalovirus exposure and HLA in healthy donors. Overall study: In an early release, HLA-typed donors contributed tens of millions of unique TCR sequences. The study placed around 80% of its roughly 430 genotyped donors in the Caucasian-associated ancestry cluster.

60 Vbeta and 13 Jbeta primers were used in PCR. TCRdb keeps only in-frame clones here, not all; method: immunoSEQ multiplex PCR. This listing includes roughly 62,000 clones. The V call is TRBV5-1, the J call TRBJ1-1; 7 bases map to TRBD1. The sequenced sample consisted of PBMCs. The TCR originated in a woman under 30 in good health and CMV-seronegative. In nucleotides, the CDR3 is TGCGCCAGCAGCCACCGGGACAGAGAAGCTTTCTTT. Translated: CASSHRDREAFF.